This TCR beta chain appears in the sequencing data of a study of a mutant IDH1 vaccine in newly diagnosed glioma (dated by TCRdb to the early 2020s). For context, the study as a whole: Eight vaccinations were administered to patients in weeks 1, 3, 5, 7, 11, 15, 19 and 23, corresponding to visits V03 through V10. In the chemotherapy-containing groups, vaccination started alongside temozolomide cycles, whereas in patients who had radiotherapy alone it started 4-6 weeks after radiotherapy. The approximately 30 treated patients were around 62% male and around 38% female, with a mean age of 40.4 years. Prior to enrollment, standard therapy consisting of radiotherapy alone, temozolomide alone, or radiochemotherapy with temozolomide had been administered to patients, with the combination being received by most patients. Six visits were used for peripheral blood collection: V03 (baseline), V05, V07, V10, V12 and V13. Longitudinal TCRB deep sequencing was performed for about two dozen treated patients wherever samples were available for exploratory analyses. General conclusions and limits of the study: Immune responses induced by the vaccine were seen in around 93% of patients across multiple MHC alleles. Selection of PBMC samples for TCRB deep sequencing was based on availability. No apparent relationship was observed between pseudoprogression and alterations in the top peripheral T cell clonotypes detected by TCRB sequencing. It was noted by the authors that analyses of patient blood samples could not be reproduced owing to sample limitations.

The V and J ends are trimmed by 8 bases and 4 bases, leaving 8 bases between them. CDR1 and CDR2 were assigned from the germline V gene (reference sequence) as GTSNPN and SVGIG. Including cysteine and phenylalanine, the CDR3 has 11 amino acids. The kept DNA is CDR3 alone, 33 bases in frame from the first base. The time point label, read with the paper, signifies: week 11, during vaccination. Each vaccine dose, consisting of 300 ug of a 20-mer mutant IDH1 peptide in Montanide, was administered subcutaneously with topical imiquimod. Donors had newly diagnosed WHO grade 3 or 4 IDH1-mutant astrocytomas with loss of nuclear ATRX. The samples were drawn from NOA16, a multicentre, single-arm, open-label phase I trial in Germany that tested a mutant IDH1 peptide vaccine in humans for the first time. Genomic DNA for TCRB sequencing was isolated from EDTA blood with the DNeasy Blood and Tissue Kit. The receptor library was made with the immunoSEQ multiplex PCR assay. Rearranged TCR beta chain sequences were amplified using the hsTCRB Kit according to the manufacturer's protocol. TCRB libraries were sequenced on an Illumina MiSeq. In the original analysis: The proprietary platform of the kit vendor was used for demultiplexing, trimming and gene mapping. Drawn from immuneACCESS, this table holds only the in-frame rearrangements with V and J called that TCRdb kept. Clones are partly lost; checked studies trace under half to an unresolved V gene and leave the rest unexplained. V and J calls and clone size are as listed in that table; D and trimming were resolved from the DNA. A total of around 62,000 clones appear in this sample, about nine tenths of them only once. In total, the top ten clones hold 1.9% of the sample.

In regard to this clone: Its specific antigen is unknown. Base quality data are lacking; no much larger clone is found one base away.

The chain is made from TRBV30 and TRBJ1-4, with no confident D gene call. This receptor was taken from a man aged 40-55 years with glioma. The sample consisted of PBMCs, taken from a glioma patient whose treatment included an IDH1 peptide vaccine. The CDR3 protein sequence reads: CAKGSNEKLFF. DNA sequence: TGTGCCAAAGGGAGTAATGAAAAACTGTTTTTT.